The T cell receptor (beta chain) under discussion was sequenced for a study of T cells after yellow fever vaccination. As for the study in general: Any fraction with a low cell number was prepared using SMART-Seq v4 Ultra Low Input. Study-wide findings and caveats: The secondary T-cell response peaked on day 5, not day 15, but was weaker. Clones from primary vaccination mostly reappeared after the booster (96% CD4, around 90% CD8). Relatively few clonotypes were ones that appeared in both CD4 and CD8 compartments.

V lost 3 bases to trimming and J lost 4 bases, with 18 bases between them. Germline lookup yields CDR1 SQVTM and CDR2 ANQGSEA. There are 15 residues in the CDR3. There are many counts of this clonotype. Its specificity is not known. TCRdb itself ran the 5' RACE reads through MiXCR, one entry per CDR3 protein. The sample yields some 350,000 distinct CDR3 sequences, under 14% seen once. The specimen was PBMCs, collected on the day of the first yellow fever vaccination. This sequence originates from a man aged 18-30 years who received the YFV17D yellow fever vaccine. The chain is built from TRBV29-1 and TRBJ1-1; the D gene is possibly TRBD1 (6 bases). The CDR3 nucleotides are TGCAGCGTTGACCCGGGGGCAGGGGCGGGCACTGAAGCTTTCTTT. This translates into CSVDPGAGAGTEAFF.